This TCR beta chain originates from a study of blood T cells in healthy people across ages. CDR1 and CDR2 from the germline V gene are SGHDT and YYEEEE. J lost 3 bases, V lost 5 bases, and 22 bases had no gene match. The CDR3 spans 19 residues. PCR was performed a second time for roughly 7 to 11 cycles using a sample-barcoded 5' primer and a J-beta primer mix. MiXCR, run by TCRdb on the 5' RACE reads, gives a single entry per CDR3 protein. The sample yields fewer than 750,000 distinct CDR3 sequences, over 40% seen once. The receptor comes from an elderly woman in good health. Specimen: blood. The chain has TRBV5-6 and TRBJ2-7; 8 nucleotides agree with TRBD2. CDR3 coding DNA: TGTGCCAGCAGTTCACGGGAGGGTCTATTCGGCGGGGGCCTCTACGAGCAGTACTTC. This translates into CASSSREGLFGGGLYEQYF.